Listed here are 32 T cell receptor beta chains from one sample, sequenced in a study of monozygotic twins with inflammatory bowel disease. TCRdb derives one entry per CDR3 protein from the 5' RACE reads, leaving out DNA. Seen in this sample are about 380,000 distinct CDR3 sequences; the ten most common clones hold just over 2.5%. Input material: blood. These receptors all come from a human donor with ulcerative colitis or Crohn's disease, or a healthy co-twin of an affected twin (not recorded which).

The chain couples TRBV29-1 to TRBJ2-1. CDR3 length: 14 residues. Germline V gene data show CDR1 as SQVTM and CDR2 as ANQGSEA. CDR3 amino acids: CSVEGAKRDSEQFF.

The J gene is TRBJ1-3, the V gene TRBV7-2; TCRdb lists TRBD1, though no DNA is available to test this call. There are 15 residues in the CDR3. CDR1 is SGHTA and CDR2 is FQGNSA in the germline V gene. CDR3: CASTTTGPAGNTIYF.

The chain recombines TRBV20-1 with TRBJ1-1. Germline values: CDR1 DFQATT, CDR2 SNEGSKA (reference sequence). CDR3 length equals 11 residues. CDR3 amino acids: CSWRLNTEAFF.

The V call is TRBV20-1, the J call TRBJ2-1; TCRdb selects TRBD2, and the lack of DNA leaves this call unchecked. CDR1 and CDR2 (germline): DFQATT, SNEGSKA (reference sequence). The CDR3 spans 15 residues. CDR3 protein: CSARETSGAHNEQFF.

This chain connects TRBV18 to TRBJ2-5. The length of the CDR3 is 17 residues. Per the germline V gene, CDR1 is KGHSH and CDR2 is LQKENI. CDR3 loop: CASSPPRSSDRTETQYF.

V gene TRBV30 combines with J gene TRBJ1-6; the TCRdb call, TRBD1, lacks DNA for checking. The CDR3 spans 13 residues. Looked up from germline, CDR1 is GTSNPN and CDR2 is SVGIG (reference sequence). CDR3 amino acids: CAYGQGGNSPLHF.

The gene calls are TRBV28 and TRBJ2-1; checking the TCRdb D call of TRBD1 is not possible without DNA. Germline V gene data show CDR1 as MDHEN and CDR2 as SYDVKM. The CDR3 extends over 16 amino acids. The CDR3: CASSLPGQGIYNEQFF.

This chain uses TRBV5-1 with TRBJ2-7; TCRdb names TRBD2, which stays unverified in the absence of DNA. Germline V gene data show CDR1 as SGHRS and CDR2 as YFSETQ. The CDR3 loop spans 16 amino acids. The CDR3 region is CASSFPRGGSVYEQYF.

The rearrangement links TRBV27 to TRBJ2-4; TCRdb outputs TRBD1, but without DNA this stays unchecked. Germline-derived CDR1 and CDR2 are MNHEY and SMNVEV (reference sequence). This CDR3 spans 15 amino acids. This chain's CDR3 is CASMRGGYAKNIQYF.

The chain couples TRBV5-1 to TRBJ2-3; there is no DNA to check the TCRdb D call of TRBD2. Germline values: CDR1 SGHRS, CDR2 YFSETQ. The CDR3 has 16 residues. The CDR3 sequence is CASSESPSGNTDTQYF.

The chain couples TRBV7-2 to TRBJ1-2; checking the TCRdb D call of TRBD1 is not possible without DNA. The CDR3 has 16 amino acids. CDR1 and CDR2 from the germline V gene are SGHTA and FQGNSA. The CDR3 reads CASSSRGQWTNYGYTF. Based on the CDR3 plus reference TRBV7-2 and TRBJ1-2, the full variable domain is GAGVSQSPSNKVTEKGKDVELRCDPISGHTALYWYRQSLGQGLEFLIYFQGNSAPDKSGLPSDRFSAERTGGSVSTLTIQRTQQEDSAVYLCASSSRGQWTNYGYTFGSGTRLTVV.

The chain combines TRBV7-2 with TRBJ2-7; the TCRdb D gene call, TRBD1, has no DNA to confirm it. Germline V gene data show CDR1 as SGHTA and CDR2 as FQGNSA. The CDR3 covers 14 residues. The CDR3 loop is CASSSTGTGYEQYF.

The chain employs TRBV9 and TRBJ1-6. The CDR3 spans 13 residues. Per germline, CDR1 SGDLS and CDR2 YYNGEE. CDR3 residues: CASSVGDNSPLHF.

This sequence joins TRBV12-3 or TRBV12-4 and TRBJ2-7; TCRdb selects TRBD2, and the lack of DNA leaves this call unchecked. This CDR3 is built from 15 residues. CDR3 residues: CASSLGASGRYEQYF.

The V call is TRBV28, the J call TRBJ2-1; the TRBD1 assignment by TCRdb is unverifiable without DNA. The CDR3 runs 17 residues. Germline V gives CDR1 MDHEN, CDR2 SYDVKM. This CDR3 reads CASSSTDRGIFYNEQFF.

The rearrangement uses TRBV25-1 and TRBJ2-1; TCRdb designates TRBD2, a call that cannot be tested without DNA. The CDR3 sequence is 14 residues long. Germline V lookup: CDR1 MGHDK, CDR2 SYGVNS. CDR3 in amino acids: CASNWAGPRNEQFF.

The chain couples TRBV7-3 to TRBJ2-3; the TCRdb D gene call, TRBD2, has no DNA to confirm it. The CDR3 covers 16 residues. Germline assignment: CDR1 SGHTA and CDR2 FQGTGA. The CDR3 region is CASSLGSRGRTDTQYF.

The CDR3 is CASSQTLQGSGIYGYTF. This chain connects TRBV3-1 to TRBJ1-2; the D gene TCRdb calls, TRBD1, cannot be checked with no DNA. CDR3 length equals 17 residues. Germline V gives CDR1 LGHDT, CDR2 YNNKEL (reference sequence).

The rearrangement links TRBV29-1 to TRBJ2-5; with no DNA, the TCRdb D assignment of TRBD1 cannot be verified. The CDR3 is 14 amino acids. Germline CDR1 and CDR2: SQVTM and ANQGSEA. CDR3 protein: CSVDLRQLQETQYF.

V gene TRBV12-3 or TRBV12-4 combines with J gene TRBJ2-5. CDR3 size: 12 residues. CDR3 sequence reads: CASRRYQETQYF.

V is TRBV5-1 and J is TRBJ2-5; TCRdb selects TRBD1, and the lack of DNA leaves this call unchecked. Germline CDR1 SGHRS, CDR2 YFSETQ. This CDR3 region has 14 residues. CDR3: CASSLLLTGETQYF.

The J gene is TRBJ2-4, the V gene TRBV12-3 or TRBV12-4; without DNA, the TCRdb call of TRBD2 cannot be checked. This CDR3 is built from 13 residues. CDR3 region: CASSLAGQNIQYF.

The V gene is TRBV20-1, the J gene TRBJ2-1; without DNA, the TCRdb call of TRBD2 cannot be checked. Germline CDR1 and CDR2: DFQATT and SNEGSKA (reference sequence). This CDR3 region has 17 residues. CDR3 amino acids: CSARVKLASTLGREQFF.

This chain connects TRBV12-3 or TRBV12-4 to TRBJ1-5; absent DNA, TCRdb's TRBD1 call cannot be checked. The CDR3 is 13 residues long. The CDR3: CASSPSGPGPQHF.

CDR3 sequence reads: CASSPPGTLNEQFF. The chain carries TRBV28 and TRBJ2-1; no DNA is available, so the TRBD1 call from TCRdb remains unchecked. Germline CDR1 is MDHEN and CDR2 is SYDVKM. The CDR3 sequence is 14 residues long.

The chain employs TRBV5-5 and TRBJ1-1. Germline values: CDR1 SGHKS, CDR2 YYEKEE (reference sequence). There are 13 residues in the CDR3. The CDR3 is CASSLEPRYEAFF.

The CDR3 loop reads CALAGAGYYGYTF. The V gene is TRBV28, the J gene TRBJ1-2; TCRdb names TRBD1, which stays unverified in the absence of DNA. This CDR3 contains 13 residues. The germline gives CDR1 MDHEN, CDR2 SYDVKM.

The J gene is TRBJ2-1, the V gene TRBV20-1. Per the germline V gene, CDR1 is DFQATT and CDR2 is SNEGSKA (reference sequence). The CDR3 totals 14 residues. The CDR3 region is CSARRGVSYNEQFF.

J is TRBJ2-2 and V is TRBV7-3. This CDR3 comprises 17 residues. The germline V gene has CDR1 SGHTA and CDR2 FQGTGA. CDR3 loop: CASSSQGLVGNTGELFF.

J is TRBJ2-7 and V is TRBV20-1; TCRdb selects TRBD1, and the lack of DNA leaves this call unchecked. This CDR3 is 14 amino acids long. Germline CDR1 reads DFQATT; CDR2 reads SNEGSKA (reference sequence). Here the CDR3 reads CSARVVTGSYEQYF.

The chain carries TRBV10-3 and TRBJ2-7; TCRdb lists TRBD1, though no DNA is available to test this call. The CDR3 is made up of 14 amino acids. CDR1 is ENHRY, CDR2 SYGVKD, per germline. CDR3 residues: CAISERGVSYEQYF.

The rearrangement links TRBV7-3 to TRBJ1-2. The V gene's germline CDR1 is SGHTA and CDR2 FQGTGA. The CDR3 extends over 14 amino acids. The CDR3 spells CASSFNREFYGYTF. The variable domain in full, with the rest retrieved from reference TRBV7-3 and TRBJ1-2, is GAGVSQTPSNKVTEKGKYVELRCDPISGHTALYWYRQSLGQGPEFLIYFQGTGAADDSGLPNDRFFAVRPEGSVSTLKIQRTERGDSAVYLCASSFNREFYGYTFGSGTRLTVV.